Following are 26 T cell receptor beta chains from one sample sequenced in a study of control samples from healthy donors and cancer patients. Repertoires were generated with immunoSEQ multiplex PCR, while TCRdb's copy carries only in-frame clones and drops some. The sample holds 150,000 to 200,000 clones; about 91% are singletons and the top ten take 2% to 2.5%. What was sequenced was blood. The receptors were gathered from a woman aged 40 to 49 in good health.

This clone was seen more than once but under ten times. J is TRBJ1-4 and V is TRBV5-1; D is possibly TRBD1 (6 bases). The CDR3 spans 14 residues. The germline V gene has CDR1 SGHRS and CDR2 YFSETQ. V was trimmed by 4 bases and J by 8 bases, leaving 15 bases between them. CDR3: CASSVQGGGEKLFF. For the CDR3, the DNA is TGCGCCAGCAGCGTACAGGGTGGCGGCGAAAAACTGTTTTTT. The full variable domain, completed using reference TRBV5-1 and TRBJ1-4, is KAGVTQTPRYLIKTRGQQVTLSCSPISGHRSVSWYQQTPGQGLQFLFEYFSETQRNKGNFPGRFSGRQFSNSRSEMNVSTLELGDSALYLCASSVQGGGEKLFFGSGTQLSVL.

V usage is TRBV11-2 and J usage is TRBJ2-2, with 13 positions matching TRBD2. CDR1 is SGHAT and CDR2 is FQNNGV in the germline V gene. The length of the CDR3 is 18 residues. The junction had 6 bases not matched to a gene; V was cut back by 5 bases and J by 0 bases. The CDR3 here is CASSVRLAGGPNTGELFF. CDR3 nucleotides: TGTGCCAGCAGCGTGAGACTAGCGGGGGGCCCGAACACCGGGGAGCTGTTTTTT.

This chain uses TRBV5-1 with TRBJ1-5; D unresolved. This CDR3 has 17 amino acids. The V gene lost 0 bases and the J gene lost 1 base, with 14 bases spanning the gap. Germline V gene sequence: CDR1 SGHRS, CDR2 YFSETQ. In nucleotides, the CDR3 is TGCGCCAGCAGCTTGGACCTTCTGCGTATCAGCAATCAGCCCCAGCATTTT. It codes for CASSLDLLRISNQPQHF.

The J gene is TRBJ2-5, the V gene TRBV9; 7 nucleotides line up with TRBD1. Germline V gene sequence: CDR1 SGDLS, CDR2 YYNGEE. After removal of 3 bases from V and 5 bases from J, the junction contained 7 bases not matched to a gene. CDR3 length: 14 residues. CDR3 protein: CASSETGPVETQYF. The CDR3 DNA sequence: TGTGCCAGCAGCGAGACAGGGCCGGTGGAGACCCAGTACTTC.

V usage is TRBV19 and J usage is TRBJ2-3; D tentatively fits TRBD1 or TRBD2 (5 bases each). The V gene's germline CDR1 is LNHDA and CDR2 SQIVND (reference sequence). This CDR3 region has 13 residues. V was cut by 5 bases and J by 4 bases, with 10 bases left in between. DNA of the CDR3: TGTGCCAGTAGTGCTCGAGGGGCAGATACGCAGTATTTT. Encoded protein: CASSARGADTQYF.

The J gene is TRBJ2-7, the V gene TRBV15; D unresolved. The CDR3 is 13 amino acids. Trimming took off 0 bases at V and 5 bases at J, with 8 bases between the two ends. Germline CDR1 reads LNHNV; CDR2 reads YYDKDF (reference sequence). CDR3 coding DNA: TGTGCCACCAGCAGAGATCTTACCGACGAGCAGTACTTC. This sequence encodes CATSRDLTDEQYF.

This chain connects TRBV10-3 to TRBJ1-1; D not certain. This CDR3 has 18 amino acids. Germline CDR1 and CDR2: ENHRY and SYGVKD. V lost 2 bases to trimming and J lost 1 base, with 20 bases between them. The CDR3 coding sequence is TGTGCCATCAGTGAGCCCCTTGGTTCAAAAGGTGAGAACACTGAAGCTTTCTTT. It codes for CAISEPLGSKGENTEAFF.

This clone was recorded only once. V is TRBV6-1 and J is TRBJ1-1; D possibly corresponds to TRBD1 (6 bases). Trimming took 2 bases from V and 10 from J, leaving 14 bases between them. CDR3 length equals 13 residues. CDR1 is MNHNS, CDR2 SASEGT, per germline. CDR3 bases: TGTGCCAGCAGTGAACGGCCGGACAGCGGAGCTTTCTTT. It encodes CASSERPDSGAFF.

The gene calls are TRBV6-1 and TRBJ1-5; TRBD1 aligns across 8 bases. Germline V gives CDR1 MNHNS, CDR2 SASEGT. The CDR3 totals 17 residues. J gave up 7 bases and V 1 base, and 12 bases lay outside the gene matches. The CDR3 bases are TGTGCCAGCAGTGAAGGGAGTTCTTGGACAGGGCACCAGCCCCAGCATTTT. Encoded protein: CASSEGSSWTGHQPQHF.

The CDR3 here is CASLKADRGNGYTF. CDR3 bases: TGTGCCAGCCTGAAGGCGGACAGGGGGAATGGCTACACCTTC. V and J are TRBV19 and TRBJ1-2; 10 nucleotides line up with TRBD1. Germline CDR1 and CDR2: LNHDA and SQIVND (reference sequence). The CDR3 has 14 residues. With V trimmed by 9 bases and J by 6 bases, 10 bases remained unmatched. Using reference TRBV19 and TRBJ1-2 for the parts outside the CDR3, the full variable domain is DGGITQSPKYLFRKEGQNVTLSCEQNLNHDAMYWYRQDPGQGLRLIYYSQIVNDFQKGDIAEGYSVSREKKESFPLTVTSAQKNPTAFYLCASLKADRGNGYTFGSGTRLTVV.

J is TRBJ1-1 and V is TRBV11-2; 9 positions agree with TRBD1. The CDR3 covers 14 residues. J gave up 4 bases and V 5 bases, and 5 bases lay outside the gene matches. Germline CDR1 is SGHAT and CDR2 is FQNNGV. CDR3 bases: TGTGCCAGCAGCATGGACAGGGGAGGCACTGAAGCTTTCTTT. Protein product: CASSMDRGGTEAFF.

The chain has TRBV29-1 and TRBJ1-1; D not certain. This CDR3 has 12 residues. The V gene lost 6 bases and the J gene lost 2 bases, with 10 bases spanning the gap. The germline gives CDR1 SQVTM, CDR2 ANQGSEA. CDR3 bases: TGCAGCGTGTTACAAACTAACACTGAAGCTTTCTTT. Translation: CSVLQTNTEAFF. Full variable domain (rest looked up from reference TRBV29-1 and TRBJ1-1): SAVISQKPSRDICQRGTSLTIQCQVDSQVTMMFWYRQQPGQSLTLIATANQGSEATYESGFVIDKFPISRPNLTFSTLTVSNMSPEDSSIYLCSVLQTNTEAFFGQGTRLTVV.

The V call is TRBV12-3 or TRBV12-4, the J call TRBJ1-6; no definite D call. V dropped 1 base and J dropped 10 bases, with 5 bases sitting between them. The CDR3 consists of 12 residues. DNA of the CDR3: TGTGCCAGCAGTTTAGACAAATCACCCCTCCACTTT. It specifies CASSLDKSPLHF.

V is TRBV6-1 and J is TRBJ1-4; D is perhaps TRBD1 (5 bases). Trimming removed 3 bases from V and 6 bases from J, with 11 bases in between. This CDR3 has 14 residues. Per the germline V gene, CDR1 is MNHNS and CDR2 is SASEGT. DNA for the CDR3: TGTGCCAGCAGTGAGGTGAGACAGCATGAAAAACTGTTTTTT. It codes for CASSEVRQHEKLFF.

Details on this clone: Additional DNA sequences in this sample encode the identical CDR3. The chain is built from TRBV5-4 and TRBJ2-1; 12 bases align to TRBD2. The CDR3 totals 17 residues. The germline gives CDR1 SGHNT, CDR2 YYREEE (reference sequence). The V and J ends lost 0 bases and 4 bases, in that order; junction bases with no gene match: 5. CDR3 bases: TGTGCCAGCAGCTTGGATGGGCTAGCGGGGGGGTACAATGAGCAGTTCTTC. Translating gives CASSLDGLAGGYNEQFF.

This clone occurred once. Other nucleotide sequences from this sample produce the same CDR3. The CDR3 sequence is CASSPPAGDYGYTF. As DNA, the CDR3 is TGTGCCAGCTCACCACCGGCAGGGGACTATGGCTACACCTTC. V and J are TRBV18 and TRBJ1-2, with a weak D call TRBD1 (6 bases). The CDR3 runs to 14 residues. Germline-derived CDR1 and CDR2 are KGHSH and LQKENI. V gave up 0 bases and J gave up 3 bases, with 8 bases separating them.

V usage is TRBV6-4 and J usage is TRBJ1-1; the D gene is possibly TRBD1 (5 bases). This CDR3 is built from 13 residues. Germline CDR1 is MRHNA and CDR2 is SNTAGT. The V end was cut by 8 bases, the J end by 5 bases, with 15 bases between. CDR3 sequence: CASRQHLGTEAFF. Written as DNA, the CDR3 is TGTGCCAGCCGACAGCACCTGGGGACTGAAGCTTTCTTT.

The J gene is TRBJ1-1, the V gene TRBV5-1; D is possibly TRBD1 (6 bases). The V end lost 0 bases, the J end lost 1 base, and 10 bases lay between the germline ends. The CDR3 sequence is 15 residues long. Germline-derived CDR1 and CDR2 are SGHRS and YFSETQ. CDR3 bases: TGCGCCAGCAGCTTGGGACAGGAATCGAACACTGAAGCTTTCTTT. Encoded protein: CASSLGQESNTEAFF.

The rearrangement joins TRBV6-1 to TRBJ2-2; 8 bases are shared with TRBD2. V was clipped by 6 bases and J by 6 bases; unmatched bases: 9. CDR3 length: 15 residues. The germline gives CDR1 MNHNS, CDR2 SASEGT. CDR3 bases: TGTGCCAGCAGACCGGGACTAGGGGTGTCCGGGGAGCTGTTTTTT. Protein product: CASRPGLGVSGELFF.

The rearrangement joins TRBV4-1 to TRBJ1-2; the match to TRBD1 covers 8 bases. CDR3 size: 15 residues. Per germline, CDR1 MGHRA and CDR2 YSYEKL. Trimming removed 3 bases from V and 2 bases from J; junction bases left unmatched: 5. The CDR3 loop is CASSHSGTGNYGYTF. In DNA form, the CDR3 reads TGCGCCAGCAGCCATTCCGGGACAGGAAACTATGGCTACACCTTC.

The chain joins TRBV5-1 to TRBJ1-1, with 7 bases that match TRBD1. Germline V CDR1 and CDR2: SGHRS, YFSETQ. The CDR3 covers 16 residues. V shed 4 bases and J 4 bases; nucleotides not matched to a gene: 13. CDR3 nucleotides: TGCGCCAGCAGCAGGTGGGACAGCTCCGTGACCACTGAAGCTTTCTTT. The encoded protein is CASSRWDSSVTTEAFF.

This rearrangement joins TRBV11-2 to TRBJ1-1; 10 bases match TRBD1. V gave up 6 bases and J gave up 4 bases; unmatched junction bases: 5. Germline V CDR1 and CDR2: SGHAT, FQNNGV. CDR3 length: 14 residues. This CDR3 reads CASRGQGRGTEAFF. DNA of the CDR3: TGTGCCAGCAGGGGACAGGGGAGGGGCACTGAAGCTTTCTTT.

This clone was seen just once. V and J are TRBV5-1 and TRBJ2-5; D call uncertain. The CDR3 runs 12 residues. V was trimmed by 4 bases and J by 5 bases, leaving 9 bases between them. Germline CDR1 and CDR2: SGHRS and YFSETQ. The CDR3 nucleotides are TGCGCCAGCAGCCCCCCCGGCGAGACCCAGTACTTC. Its protein product is CASSPPGETQYF.

As DNA, the CDR3 is TGTGCCATCTCTTCAAGCTCCTACGAGCAGTACTTC. This gives the protein CAISSSSYEQYF. The chain joins TRBV2 to TRBJ2-7; D unclear. The CDR3 length is 12 residues. Germline loops: CDR1 SNHLY, CDR2 FYNNEI. V lost 10 bases to trimming and J lost 0 bases, with 10 bases between them.

V is TRBV10-3 and J is TRBJ1-1; 8 nucleotides match TRBD1. Germline trimming cut 6 bases from V and 1 base from J; bases unmatched to any gene: 7. Germline lookup yields CDR1 ENHRY and CDR2 SYGVKD. The CDR3 covers 15 residues. CDR3 DNA sequence: TGTGCCATCAGGCAGACAGGGGAGGGGAACACTGAAGCTTTCTTT. The encoded protein is CAIRQTGEGNTEAFF.

The gene calls are TRBV11-2 and TRBJ2-3; TRBD2 agrees at 9 bases. Germline V gene lookup returns CDR1 SGHAT and CDR2 FQNNGV. The CDR3 runs 14 residues. J lost 4 bases, V lost 6 bases, and 5 bases had no gene match. CDR3 protein: CASRIAGDPDTQYF. The CDR3 DNA sequence: TGTGCCAGCAGGATAGCGGGGGACCCAGATACGCAGTATTTT. Full variable domain (missing parts from reference TRBV11-2 and TRBJ2-3): EAGVAQSPRYKIIEKRQSVAFWCNPISGHATLYWYQQILGQGPKLLIQFQNNGVVDDSQLPKDRFSAERLKGVDSTLKIQPAKLEDSAVYLCASRIAGDPDTQYFGPGTRLTVL.